Presented here are 15 T cell receptor beta chains from one specimen sequenced in a study of identical twins. TCRdb fed the 5' RACE reads into MiXCR, producing one record per CDR3 protein. The table lists approximately 600,000 distinct CDR3 sequences, more than 9% of them singletons. Separately, the same data were catalogued under a study of yellow fever vaccine responses in identical twins.

Material for sequencing was PBMCs. All receptors derive from a woman between 18 and 29 years old in good health.

This clonotype was observed a few times. This chain uses TRBV5-1 with TRBJ2-2, with 7 bases matching TRBD2. Germline V gene lookup returns CDR1 SGHRS and CDR2 YFSETQ. The CDR3 contains 18 residues. The ends lost 1 base at V and 0 bases at J; junction bases unmatched: 9. The CDR3 DNA sequence: TGCGCCAGCAGCTTGATCGCGGCTAGCGGTACGAACACCGGGGAGCTGTTTTTT. Protein sequence: CASSLIAASGTNTGELFF.

The genes are TRBV10-3 and TRBJ2-1, with 7 bases aligning to TRBD1. Unmatched junction bases numbered 6, after V lost 0 bases and J lost 4 bases. Germline V lookup: CDR1 ENHRY, CDR2 SYGVKD. The CDR3 is 16 amino acids. The CDR3 region has the DNA TGTGCCATCAGTGAGTCGCAATTGGGACAGTACAATGAGCAGTTCTTC. Amino acids: CAISESQLGQYNEQFF.

This clonotype was counted many times. The chain links TRBV30 to TRBJ2-1; 9 bases fit TRBD2. The CDR3 loop spans 15 amino acids. Germline lookup yields CDR1 GTSNPN and CDR2 SVGIG (reference sequence). J lost 3 bases, V lost 4 bases, and 7 bases had no gene match. In DNA, the CDR3 is TGTGCCTGGACTCCTAGCGGGATCCTCTACAATGAGCAGTTCTTC. Residues: CAWTPSGILYNEQFF. Full variable domain (missing parts from reference TRBV30 and TRBJ2-1): SQTIHQWPATLVQPVGSPLSLECTVEGTSNPNLYWYRQAAGRGLQLLFYSVGIGQISSEVPQNLSASRPQDRQFILSSKKLLLSDSGFYLCAWTPSGILYNEQFFGPGTRLTVL.

A note on this clonotype: An end of the junction does not agree with germline; a read error may underlie this. The chain combines TRBV7-2 with TRBJ2-1; TRBD1 agrees at 7 bases. Germline V gene sequence: CDR1 SGHTA, CDR2 FQGNSA. The CDR3 runs to 15 residues. Written as DNA, the CDR3 is TGTGCCAGCAGCTTAGGGACAGGTCTCTACAATGAGCAGTTATTC. This encodes CASSLGTGLYNEQLF. Variable domain in full (rest from reference TRBV7-2 and TRBJ2-1): GAGVSQSPSNKVTEKGKDVELRCDPISGHTALYWYRQSLGQGLEFLIYFQGNSAPDKSGLPSDRFSAERTGGSVSTLTIQRTQQEDSAVYLCASSLGTGLYNEQLFGPGTRLTVL.

J is TRBJ2-7 and V is TRBV11-2; no definite D call. V gave up 5 bases and J gave up 3 bases, with 11 bases separating them. The CDR3 spans 13 residues. The germline V gene encodes CDR1 SGHAT and CDR2 FQNNGV. The CDR3 region has the DNA TGTGCCAGCAGCCGATCACAGTACTACGAGCAGTACTTC. It codes for CASSRSQYYEQYF.

This clonotype turned up a few times. V gene TRBV29-1 combines with J gene TRBJ2-2; D unresolved. CDR1 is SQVTM and CDR2 is ANQGSEA in the germline V gene. The CDR3 contains 13 residues. V lost 5 bases to trimming and J lost 0 bases, with 7 bases between them. CDR3 DNA sequence: TGCAGCGTTCGGGCAGCGAACACCGGGGAGCTGTTTTTT. Translating it yields CSVRAANTGELFF.

This clonotype has only a few counts. The genes are TRBV2 and TRBJ2-1; D is undetermined. V gave up 4 bases and J gave up 9 bases, with 10 bases separating them. The V gene's germline CDR1 is SNHLY and CDR2 FYNNEI. This CDR3 region has 12 residues. The DNA of the CDR3 is TGTGCCAGCAGTGTAAGTAGCAGTGAGCAGTTCTTC. Translated, it gives CASSVSSSEQFF. Combining the CDR3 with reference TRBV2 and TRBJ2-1 gives the whole variable domain EPEVTQTPSHQVTQMGQEVILRCVPISNHLYFYWYRQILGQKVEFLVSFYNNEISEKSEIFDDQFSVERPDGSNFTLKIRSTKLEDSAMYFCASSVSSSEQFFGPGTRLTVL.

The V and J genes are TRBV12-3 or TRBV12-4 and TRBJ2-1, with D unresolved. The ends were cut back, 5 bases at V and 7 bases at J, with 9 bases in the middle. The CDR3 loop spans 12 amino acids. The CDR3 bases are TGTGCCAGCAGTCCTAACCCTAATGAGCAGTTCTTC. Amino acids: CASSPNPNEQFF.

This clonotype was recorded at least ten times. The chain combines TRBV11-1 with TRBJ2-1; TRBD2 might be the D (6 bases). Germline loops: CDR1 SGHAT, CDR2 FQDESV (reference sequence). The germline V and J ends were trimmed by 1 base and 3 bases, with 19 bases remaining between them. CDR3 size: 18 residues. Written as DNA, the CDR3 is TGTGCCAGCAGCTTAGGGGGGATGCTAGCGACCAACTACAATGAGCAGTTCTTC. Its protein is CASSLGGMLATNYNEQFF.

This clonotype was observed a few times. CDR3 bases: TGTGCCAGCAGTTACTCTGGGGCAGGGGGTATTCAGCCCCAGCATTTT. Amino acid sequence: CASSYSGAGGIQPQHF. V gene TRBV6-2 or TRBV6-3 combines with J gene TRBJ1-5; 7 bases align to TRBD1. The CDR3 consists of 16 residues. V lost 0 bases, J lost 6 bases, and 8 bases stayed unmatched. CDR1 is MNHEY, CDR2 SVGEGT, per germline.

This clonotype was recorded many times. V is TRBV6-5 and J is TRBJ2-7; TRBD1 aligns across 7 bases. Germline CDR1 and CDR2: MNHEY and SVGAGI. The trim removed 0 bases at V and 2 bases at J, leaving 4 bases unmatched. CDR3 size: 15 residues. CDR3 DNA sequence: TGTGCCAGCAGTTACTCCAGGGGGAACACCTACGAGCAGTACTTC. Translating it yields CASSYSRGNTYEQYF.

This clonotype came up a few times. The CDR3 reads CASSQEWDQLKETQYF. Written as DNA, the CDR3 is TGCGCCAGCAGCCAAGAATGGGACCAATTAAAAGAGACCCAGTACTTC. The chain links TRBV4-3 to TRBJ2-5; D tentatively fits TRBD1 or TRBD2 (5 bases each). V lost 0 bases, J lost 3 bases, and 14 bases lay in between. This CDR3 contains 16 residues. In germline, CDR1 is LGHNA, CDR2 YSLEER.

The sample holds a few counts of this clonotype. CDR3 amino acids: CASSFQAPYEQYF. CDR3 in DNA: TGTGCCAGCAGTTTCCAGGCCCCCTACGAGCAGTACTTC. This chain connects TRBV12-3 or TRBV12-4 to TRBJ2-7, with no clear D. Trimming pared 3 bases from V and 2 bases from J, leaving 8 bases between. The CDR3 is made up of 13 amino acids.

The chain links TRBV27 to TRBJ2-7; D perhaps matches TRBD1 (6 bases). CDR1 MNHEY and CDR2 SMNVEV come from the germline V gene (reference sequence). CDR3 length: 14 amino acids. The V end was cut by 6 bases, the J end by 3 bases, with 15 bases between. Here the CDR3 reads CASRYRTGYYEQYF. CDR3 nucleotides: TGTGCCAGCAGATACCGAACAGGGTACTACGAGCAGTACTTC.

Ten or more counts support this clonotype. In nucleotides, the CDR3 is TGTGCCAGCAGTCTAGCGGGGGCAGCCACCTACAATGAGCAGTTCTTC. Residues: CASSLAGAATYNEQFF. This chain links TRBV27 with TRBJ2-1; TRBD2 matches 10 bases. The CDR3 consists of 16 residues. CDR1 is MNHEY, CDR2 SMNVEV, per germline (reference sequence). V dropped 5 bases and J dropped 2; count of bases not matched to a gene: 6.